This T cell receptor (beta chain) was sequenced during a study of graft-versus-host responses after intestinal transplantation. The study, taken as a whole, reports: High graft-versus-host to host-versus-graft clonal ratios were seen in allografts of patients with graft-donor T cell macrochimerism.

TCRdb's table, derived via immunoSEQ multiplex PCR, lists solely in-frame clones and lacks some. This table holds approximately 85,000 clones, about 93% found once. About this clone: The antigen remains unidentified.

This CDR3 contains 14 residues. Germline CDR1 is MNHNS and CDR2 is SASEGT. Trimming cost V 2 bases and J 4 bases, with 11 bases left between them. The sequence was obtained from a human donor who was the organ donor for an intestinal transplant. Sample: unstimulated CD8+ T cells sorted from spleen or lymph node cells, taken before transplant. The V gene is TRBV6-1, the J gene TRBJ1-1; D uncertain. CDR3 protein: CASSERGVGTEAFF. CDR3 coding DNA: TGTGCCAGCAGTGAACGGGGAGTGGGCACTGAAGCTTTCTTT.